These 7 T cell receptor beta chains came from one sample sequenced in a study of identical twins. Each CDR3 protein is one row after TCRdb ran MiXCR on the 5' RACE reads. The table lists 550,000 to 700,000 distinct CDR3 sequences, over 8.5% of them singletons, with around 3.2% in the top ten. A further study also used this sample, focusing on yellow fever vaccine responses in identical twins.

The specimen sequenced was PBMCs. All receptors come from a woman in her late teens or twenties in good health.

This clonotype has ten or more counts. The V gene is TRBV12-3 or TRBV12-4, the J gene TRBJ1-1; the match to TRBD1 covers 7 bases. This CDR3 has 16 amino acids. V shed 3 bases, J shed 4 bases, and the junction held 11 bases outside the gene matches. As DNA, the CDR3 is TGTGCCAGCAGTTTTTCACTAGGACAGGCAGTCACTGAAGCTTTCTTT. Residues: CASSFSLGQAVTEAFF.

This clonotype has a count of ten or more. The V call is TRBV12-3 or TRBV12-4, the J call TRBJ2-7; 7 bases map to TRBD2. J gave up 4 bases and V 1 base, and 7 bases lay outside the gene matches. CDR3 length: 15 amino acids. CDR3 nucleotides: TGTGCCAGCAGTTTAGTTTTAGCGGGTAAATACGAGCAGTACTTC. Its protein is CASSLVLAGKYEQYF.

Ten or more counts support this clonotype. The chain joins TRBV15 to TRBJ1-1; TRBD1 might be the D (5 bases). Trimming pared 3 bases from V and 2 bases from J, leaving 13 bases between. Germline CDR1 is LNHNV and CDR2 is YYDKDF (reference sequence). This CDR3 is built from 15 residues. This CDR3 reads CATSSPFRDNTEAFF. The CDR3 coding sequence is TGTGCCACCAGCAGTCCTTTCCGGGACAACACTGAAGCTTTCTTT.

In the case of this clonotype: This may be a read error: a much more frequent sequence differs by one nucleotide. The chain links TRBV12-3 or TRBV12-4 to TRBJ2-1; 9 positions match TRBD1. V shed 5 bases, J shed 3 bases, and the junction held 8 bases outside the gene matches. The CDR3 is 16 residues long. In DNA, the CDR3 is TGTGCCAGCAGTAAGTCTCTGACAGGGGGCTACAATGAGCAGTTCTTC. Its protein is CASSKSLTGGYNEQFF.

CDR3: CASSYVRVHEQYF. The CDR3 DNA is TGTGCCAGCAGTTATGTCAGGGTCCACGAGCAGTACTTC. The chain carries TRBV6-9 and TRBJ2-7, with D perhaps TRBD1 (5 bases). Germline V gives CDR1 MNHGY, CDR2 SVAAGI. Trimming cost V 2 bases and J 5 bases, with 10 bases left between them. The CDR3 is 13 residues long.

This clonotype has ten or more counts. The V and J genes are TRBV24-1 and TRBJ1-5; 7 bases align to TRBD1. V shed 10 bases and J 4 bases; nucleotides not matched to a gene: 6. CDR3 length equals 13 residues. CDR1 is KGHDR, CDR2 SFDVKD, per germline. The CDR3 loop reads CATSDRENQPQHF. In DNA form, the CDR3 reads TGTGCCACGAGCGACAGGGAGAATCAGCCCCAGCATTTT.

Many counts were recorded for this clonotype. The CDR3 is CASSLANYNEQFF. Written as DNA, the CDR3 is TGTGCCAGCAGCTTGGCCAACTACAATGAGCAGTTCTTC. The rearrangement joins TRBV5-6 to TRBJ2-1; unclear D gene. Trimming took 0 bases from V and 3 from J, leaving 4 bases between them. The CDR3 length is 13 residues. Germline lookup yields CDR1 SGHDT and CDR2 YYEEEE.